One T cell receptor (beta chain) is described in this entry. Its binding antigen is unknown. No quality values exist for individual bases; no much larger clone is one base distant. This sample is drawn from a study of blood T cell repertoires in COVID-19 (dated by TCRdb to the early 2020s). In terms of the full investigation: Samples covering the acute and convalescent phases of COVID-19 were provided by collaborators in the United States, Italy and Spain. The repertoires were made available in a free public database intended to serve as a resource for research on the immune response to SARS-CoV-2. HLA class I and class II types, where available, came from metadata supplied by the sample provider rather than from assay-based typing. Sample metadata almost always included a de-identified subject ID, COVID-19 status, age in years and sex. The samples were drawn from the first 160 participants of the ongoing ImmuneRACE study and from about 1,200 subjects provided by 6 global collaborators. Deeply sampled blood TCRbeta repertoires from subjects exposed to, actively infected with, or recovered from COVID-19 were included in the dataset. The prospective study material was composed of cDNA or gDNA derived from T cells, B-cell-depleted T cells, or PBMCs.

TCRbeta CDR3 regions were amplified from genomic DNA by means of the immunoSEQ Assay, a bias-controlled multiplex PCR. Processing in the source paper ran as follows. The number of nucleated cells in each sample was estimated by amplification of reference gene primers within the assay. Sequence reads were collapsed and filtered to measure the absolute abundance of every unique TCRbeta CDR3 rearrangement. Productive Simpson clonality was computed per sample as the square root of Simpson's diversity index over productive rearrangements. The clones in this table, taken by TCRdb from immuneACCESS, are in-frame only. Not every clone is retained; where verified, under half of the shortfall comes from an unresolved V gene, and the cause of the rest is unknown. V and J calls and clone size come straight from that table; D and trimming were deduced from the DNA. For this sample there are around 48,000 clones; roughly 86% appear just once. About 17% of the sample lies in the top ten.

V is reduced by 4 bases and J by 4 bases, leaving a spacing of 7 bases between them. The cysteine opens and the phenylalanine closes a CDR3 of 13 amino acids. The retained sequence is limited to the CDR3, 39 bases, with the frame set at the first base. CDR1 and CDR2 are read off the germline V gene as MNHEY and SVGAGI. Broad study findings and their caveats: The quantity of clinical and demographic metadata differed by source and by participant and was supplied without curation.

The collaborating institutions used their own protocols to collect whole blood in K2EDTA tubes. For TCRbeta analysis, collaborator samples were shipped as frozen whole blood, as isolated PBMCs, or as DNA extracted from either sample type. Recombination joined TRBV6-5 with TRBJ1-4; no D gene can be assigned with confidence. The TCR originated in a man aged 60-69 years with active or convalescent COVID-19. The sample consisted of peripheral blood. The nucleotide sequence reads TGTGCCAGCAGTTCGGGAATTAATGAAAAACTGTTTTTT. Translated, it gives CASSSGINEKLFF.